This is a list of T cell receptor beta chains from one sample in a study of response to subunit inactivated influenza vaccine. TCRdb reprocessed the RT-PCR reads with MiXCR, giving one entry per CDR3 protein. This sample has around 790,000 distinct CDR3 sequences, with approximately 22% found just once. The sequenced sample was PBMCs from blood, obtained about 5 days after vaccination. These receptors were taken from a man in his forties or fifties who received an inactivated influenza vaccine. CDR3s include the opening cysteine and the closing phenylalanine or tryptophan. Each record gives: CDR3 protein, CDR3 DNA, clone size, D gene, V gene, J gene. The D gene is left open where the match is weak. Clone size is given for some rows only: seen once, a few or many times, or a class if the clone is expanded.

CSAPLPGSGANVLTF,TGCAGTGCTCCCCTCCCAGGGTCTGGGGCCAACGTCCTGACTTTC,-,-,TRBV20-1,TRBJ2-6
CSARKVGAHEQYF,TGCAGTGCTAGAAAAGTCGGTGCCCACGAGCAGTACTTC,few,-,TRBV20-1,TRBJ2-7
CASSPPGLAGNNEQFF,TGTGCCAGCAGCCCACCGGGACTAGCGGGTAACAATGAGCAGTTCTTC,many,TRBD2,TRBV12-3/TRBV12-4,TRBJ2-1
CSVTSGGPYEQYF,TGCAGCGTGACGAGCGGGGGCCCCTACGAGCAGTACTTC,-,TRBD2,TRBV29-1,TRBJ2-7
CASTEGGGYGYTF,TGTGCCAGCACCGAGGGAGGAGGCTATGGCTACACCTTC,few,-,TRBV2,TRBJ1-2
CSARTGGKDTQYF,TGCAGTGCTAGGACAGGGGGAAAAGATACGCAGTATTTT,few,TRBD1,TRBV20-1,TRBJ2-3
CASSEGQNYEQYF,TGTGCCAGCAGCGAGGGACAGAACTACGAGCAGTACTTC,-,TRBD1,TRBV5-6,TRBJ2-7
CASSPGRTPYNEQFF,TGTGCCAGCAGCCCCGGTCGGACTCCATACAATGAGCAGTTCTTC,few,-,TRBV12-3/TRBV12-4,TRBJ2-1
CSVTSRASGNTIYF,TGCAGTGTGACTTCCAGGGCCTCTGGAAACACCATATATTTT,few,-,TRBV20-1,TRBJ1-3
CASSLVQGPHTGELFF,TGTGCCAGCAGCTTAGTGCAGGGGCCACACACCGGGGAGCTGTTTTTT,many,-,TRBV11-1,TRBJ2-2
CASSQLGRGGELFF,TGTGCCAGCAGTCAACTAGGACGGGGAGGGGAGCTGTTTTTT,-,-,TRBV12-3/TRBV12-4,TRBJ2-2
CAWSNQREGYEQYF,TGTGCCTGGAGTAACCAACGGGAGGGTTACGAGCAGTACTTC,-,TRBD2,TRBV30,TRBJ2-7
CASSPLIEGETQYF,TGTGCCAGCTCACCATTAATAGAAGGAGAGACCCAGTACTTC,-,-,TRBV18,TRBJ2-5
CSATQPGQGKGGNQPQHF,TGCAGTGCTACGCAGCCGGGACAGGGAAAGGGGGGCAATCAGCCCCAGCATTTT,few,TRBD1,TRBV20-1,TRBJ1-5
CASSLAGGGNTQYF,TGTGCCAGCAGCTTGGCCGGTGGTGGGAATACGCAGTATTTT,-,-,TRBV5-4,TRBJ2-3
CASSEQISYDGYTF,TGTGCCAGCAGTGAACAGATTTCCTATGATGGCTACACCTTC,-,-,TRBV6-1,TRBJ1-2
CASSLVAFKPTPGYTF,TGTGCCAGCAGCCTGGTCGCGTTTAAACCGACTCCTGGCTACACCTTC,few,-,TRBV13,TRBJ1-2
CASSPSYAWGNYGYTF,TGTGCCAGCAGCCCGTCTTACGCCTGGGGTAACTATGGCTACACCTTC,few,-,TRBV5-5,TRBJ1-2
CSVGAGAITETQYF,TGCAGCGTTGGAGCGGGGGCCATAACAGAGACCCAGTACTTC,few,TRBD2,TRBV29-1,TRBJ2-5
CSVLGGRVYEQYF,TGCAGCGTCCTCGGGGGTAGGGTTTACGAGCAGTACTTC,-,-,TRBV29-1,TRBJ2-7
CAIETGGSEQYF,TGTGCCATAGAGACAGGGGGGTCCGAGCAGTACTTC,-,TRBD1,TRBV10-3,TRBJ2-7
CASSSKNRDRPSYEQYF,TGTGCCAGCAGCTCTAAAAACCGGGACAGGCCTTCCTACGAGCAGTACTTC,few,TRBD1,TRBV7-9,TRBJ2-7